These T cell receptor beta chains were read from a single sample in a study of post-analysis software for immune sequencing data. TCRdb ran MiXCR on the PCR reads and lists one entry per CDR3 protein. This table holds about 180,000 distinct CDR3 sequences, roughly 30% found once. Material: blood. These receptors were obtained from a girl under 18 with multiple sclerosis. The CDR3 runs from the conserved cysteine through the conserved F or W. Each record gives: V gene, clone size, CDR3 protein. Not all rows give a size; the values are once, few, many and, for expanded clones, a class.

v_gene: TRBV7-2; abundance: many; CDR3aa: CASSLSLGNADTQYF
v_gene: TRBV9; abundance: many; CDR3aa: CASSVDGGMAYEQYF
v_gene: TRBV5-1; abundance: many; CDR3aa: CASILGQGAQETQYF
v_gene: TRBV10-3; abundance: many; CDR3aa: CAISEPSGATDTQYF
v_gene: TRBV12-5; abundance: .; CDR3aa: CASGFGTLGYEQFF
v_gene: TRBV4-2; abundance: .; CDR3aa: CASSQRLAGGSYNEQYF
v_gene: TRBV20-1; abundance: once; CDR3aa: CSARVQTSADTQYF
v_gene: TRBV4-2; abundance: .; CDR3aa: CASSLTRLAGFSEQYF
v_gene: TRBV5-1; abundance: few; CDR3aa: CASSLEAGVGYEQYF
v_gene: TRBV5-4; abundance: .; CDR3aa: CASSSQGVGSYNEQFF
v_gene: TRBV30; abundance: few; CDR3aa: CAVTGHQNEQYF
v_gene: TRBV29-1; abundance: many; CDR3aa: CSVLPRGAGGSYGYTF
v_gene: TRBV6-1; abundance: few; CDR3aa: CASSEDRERGYTF
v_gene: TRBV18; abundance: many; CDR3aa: CASSGSDEQYF
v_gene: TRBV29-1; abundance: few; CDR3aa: CSVFGWDPEAFF
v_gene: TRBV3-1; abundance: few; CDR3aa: CASSQKVSGNTIYF
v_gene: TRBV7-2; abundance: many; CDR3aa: CASSRQGDNYGYTF
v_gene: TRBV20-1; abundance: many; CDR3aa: CSARGNFRADGTYGYTF
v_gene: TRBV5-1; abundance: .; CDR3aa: CAGGNRDGAYEQYF
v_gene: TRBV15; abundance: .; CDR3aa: CATSALAQSAPYNEQFF
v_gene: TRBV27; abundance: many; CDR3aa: CASSLIGPILSYEQYF
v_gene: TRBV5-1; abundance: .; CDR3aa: CASSLDVVAGAPANTEAFF
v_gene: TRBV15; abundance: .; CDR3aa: CATSRDPAGEETQYF
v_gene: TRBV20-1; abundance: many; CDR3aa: CSARVSGRTDTQYF
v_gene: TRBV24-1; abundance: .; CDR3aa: CATSDLGNEQFF
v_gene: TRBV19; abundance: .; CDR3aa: CATSERFYFSYGQYF
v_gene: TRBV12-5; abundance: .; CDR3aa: CASGFLTGRGTNSPLHF
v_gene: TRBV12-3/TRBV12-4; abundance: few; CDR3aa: CASSPDTGANTEAFF
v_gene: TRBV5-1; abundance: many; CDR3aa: CASNRGREQFF
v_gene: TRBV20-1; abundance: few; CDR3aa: CSARRTSGRNSYNEQFF
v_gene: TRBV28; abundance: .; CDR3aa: CASSSGQGVGSPLHF
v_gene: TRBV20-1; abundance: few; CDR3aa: CSAKIGEQYF
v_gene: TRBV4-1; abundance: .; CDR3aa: CASSQVGRGNEKLFF
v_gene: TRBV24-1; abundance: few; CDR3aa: CATSDPDKAEAFF
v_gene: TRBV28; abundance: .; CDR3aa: CASSLRPAAGRSYNEQFF
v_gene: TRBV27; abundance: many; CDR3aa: CASRGRDRAYENIQYF
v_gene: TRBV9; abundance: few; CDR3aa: CASNRGQGGYGYTF
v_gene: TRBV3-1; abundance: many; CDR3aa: CASSTRTDLQETQYF
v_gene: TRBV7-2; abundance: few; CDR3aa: CASSLLGGEGEAFF
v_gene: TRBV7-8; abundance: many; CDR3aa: CASRLTEGPLYEQYF
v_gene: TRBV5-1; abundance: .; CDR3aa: CACSREGTESLPEDPNYGYTF
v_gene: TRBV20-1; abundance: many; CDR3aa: CSAPGQGNEQYF
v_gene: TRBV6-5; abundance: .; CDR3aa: CASEDRGGEQFF
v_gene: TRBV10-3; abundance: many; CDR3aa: CAISESTGEDRANYGYTF
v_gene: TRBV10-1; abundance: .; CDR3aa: CASSESLRESEAFF
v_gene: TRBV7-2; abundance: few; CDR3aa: CASSLPPGNSYEQYF
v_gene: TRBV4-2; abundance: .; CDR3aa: CASSLQGGGQPQHF
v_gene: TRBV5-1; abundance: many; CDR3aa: CASTRSGRRDTQYF
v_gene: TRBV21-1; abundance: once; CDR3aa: CASKIRSDEQYF
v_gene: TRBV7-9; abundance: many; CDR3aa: CASSSDRLSDTF
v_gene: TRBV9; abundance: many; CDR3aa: CASSAARVGLNYGYTF
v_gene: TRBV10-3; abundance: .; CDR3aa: CATRQDPRSGANVLTF
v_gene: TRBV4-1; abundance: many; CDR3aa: CASSQAWESTDTQYF
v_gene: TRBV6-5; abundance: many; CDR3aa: CASSYSQTDGTQYF
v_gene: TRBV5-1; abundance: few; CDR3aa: CASSTEGMNTEAFF
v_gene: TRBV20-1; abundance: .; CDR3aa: CSARQGGDSPRHF
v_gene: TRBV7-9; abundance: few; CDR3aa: CASSLYTTTRSYEQYF